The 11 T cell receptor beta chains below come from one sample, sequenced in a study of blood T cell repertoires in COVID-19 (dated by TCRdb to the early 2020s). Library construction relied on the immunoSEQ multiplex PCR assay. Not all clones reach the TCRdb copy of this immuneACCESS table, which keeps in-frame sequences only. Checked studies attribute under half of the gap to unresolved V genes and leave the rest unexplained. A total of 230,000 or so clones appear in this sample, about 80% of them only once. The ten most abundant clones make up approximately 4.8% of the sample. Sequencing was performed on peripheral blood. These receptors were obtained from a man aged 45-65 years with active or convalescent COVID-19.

DNA of the CDR3: TGTGCCAGCAGTCAGGGGGACAATCAGCCCCAGCATTTT. This codes for CASSQGDNQPQHF. The genes are TRBV12-3 or TRBV12-4 and TRBJ1-5, with 7 bases aligning to TRBD1. V dropped 5 bases and J dropped 3; count of bases not matched to a gene: 1. The CDR3 runs 13 residues.

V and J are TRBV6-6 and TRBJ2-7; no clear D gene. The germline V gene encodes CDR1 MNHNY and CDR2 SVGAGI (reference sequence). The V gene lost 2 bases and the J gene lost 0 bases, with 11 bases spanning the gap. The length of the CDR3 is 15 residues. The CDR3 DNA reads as TGTGCCAGCAGTTACCGGGTCAGCCCCTCCTACGAGCAGTACTTC. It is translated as CASSYRVSPSYEQYF.

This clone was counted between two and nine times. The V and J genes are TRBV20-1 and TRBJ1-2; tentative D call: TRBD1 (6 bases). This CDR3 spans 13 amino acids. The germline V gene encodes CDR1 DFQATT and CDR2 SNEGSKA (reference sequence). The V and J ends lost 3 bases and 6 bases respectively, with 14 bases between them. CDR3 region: CSASPQGRDGYTF. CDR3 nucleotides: TGCAGTGCTAGTCCTCAGGGGAGGGATGGCTACACCTTC.

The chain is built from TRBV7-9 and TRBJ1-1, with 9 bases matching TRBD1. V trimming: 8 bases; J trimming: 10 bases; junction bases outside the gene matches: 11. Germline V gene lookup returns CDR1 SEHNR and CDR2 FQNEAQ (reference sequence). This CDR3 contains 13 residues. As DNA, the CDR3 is TGTGCCAGCCGTAGGGGACAGGGACTTGTAGCTTTCTTT. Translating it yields CASRRGQGLVAFF. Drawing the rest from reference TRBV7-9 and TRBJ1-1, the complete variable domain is DTGVSQNPRHKITKRGQNVTFRCDPISEHNRLYWYRQTLGQGPEFLTYFQNEAQLEKSRLLSDRFSAERPKGSFSTLEIQRTEQGDSAMYLCASRRGQGLVAFFGQGTRLTVV.

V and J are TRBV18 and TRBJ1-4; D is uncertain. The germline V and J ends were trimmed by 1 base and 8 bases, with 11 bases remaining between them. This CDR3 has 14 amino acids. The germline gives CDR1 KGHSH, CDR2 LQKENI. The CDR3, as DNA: TGTGCCAGCTCACCACTCCGGGTTGAAGAAAAACTGTTTTTT. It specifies CASSPLRVEEKLFF.

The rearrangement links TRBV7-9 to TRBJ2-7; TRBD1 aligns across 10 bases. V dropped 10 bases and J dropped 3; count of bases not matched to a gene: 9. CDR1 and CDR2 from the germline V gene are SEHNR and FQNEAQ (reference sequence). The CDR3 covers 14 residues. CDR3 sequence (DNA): TGTGCCATCCACCCGGGGACAGGGGACTACGAGCAGTACTTC. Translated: CAIHPGTGDYEQYF. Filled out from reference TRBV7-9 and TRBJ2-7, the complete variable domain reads DTGVSQNPRHKITKRGQNVTFRCDPISEHNRLYWYRQTLGQGPEFLTYFQNEAQLEKSRLLSDRFSAERPKGSFSTLEIQRTEQGDSAMYLCAIHPGTGDYEQYFGPGTRLTVT.

The CDR3 DNA reads as TGTGCCAGCGGCCCACGCGGGGGCGGGACAAATGAGCAGTTCTTC. This encodes CASGPRGGGTNEQFF. The chain is built from TRBV2 and TRBJ2-1, with TRBD2 as a possible D gene (7 bases). From germline, CDR1 is SNHLY and CDR2 FYNNEI. CDR3 length: 15 residues. Trimming took 8 bases from V and 7 from J, leaving 21 bases between them.

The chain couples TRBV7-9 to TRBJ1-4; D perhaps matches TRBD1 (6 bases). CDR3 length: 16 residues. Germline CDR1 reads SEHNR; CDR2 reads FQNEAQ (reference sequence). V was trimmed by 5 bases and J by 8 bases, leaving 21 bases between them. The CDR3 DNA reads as TGTGCCAGCAGCCAGCTAGGGGGGAGGGACGAGGAAAAACTGTTTTTT. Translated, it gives CASSQLGGRDEEKLFF. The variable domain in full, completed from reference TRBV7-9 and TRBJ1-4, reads DTGVSQNPRHKITKRGQNVTFRCDPISEHNRLYWYRQTLGQGPEFLTYFQNEAQLEKSRLLSDRFSAERPKGSFSTLEIQRTEQGDSAMYLCASSQLGGRDEEKLFFGSGTQLSVL.

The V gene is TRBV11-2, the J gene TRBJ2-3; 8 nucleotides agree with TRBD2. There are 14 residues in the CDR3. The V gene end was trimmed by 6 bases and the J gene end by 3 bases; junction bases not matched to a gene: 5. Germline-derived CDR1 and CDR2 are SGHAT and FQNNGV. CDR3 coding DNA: TGTGCCAGCAGGCCCTCGGGGGGGACAGATACGCAGTATTTT. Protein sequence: CASRPSGGTDTQYF. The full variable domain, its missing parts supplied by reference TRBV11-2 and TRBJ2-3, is EAGVAQSPRYKIIEKRQSVAFWCNPISGHATLYWYQQILGQGPKLLIQFQNNGVVDDSQLPKDRFSAERLKGVDSTLKIQPAKLEDSAVYLCASRPSGGTDTQYFGPGTRLTVL.

CDR3 DNA: TGTGCCTGGAATGGGGAGGGCGGTAATGAAAAACTGTTTTTT. Translated, it gives CAWNGEGGNEKLFF. V usage is TRBV30 and J usage is TRBJ1-4; D is uncertain. Germline V gene lookup returns CDR1 GTSNPN and CDR2 SVGIG (reference sequence). The CDR3 consists of 14 residues. V lost 4 bases and J lost 4, with 13 bases in between. The full variable domain, its missing parts supplied by reference TRBV30 and TRBJ1-4, is SQTIHQWPATLVQPVGSPLSLECTVEGTSNPNLYWYRQAAGRGLQLLFYSVGIGQISSEVPQNLSASRPQDRQFILSSKKLLLSDSGFYLCAWNGEGGNEKLFFGSGTQLSVL.

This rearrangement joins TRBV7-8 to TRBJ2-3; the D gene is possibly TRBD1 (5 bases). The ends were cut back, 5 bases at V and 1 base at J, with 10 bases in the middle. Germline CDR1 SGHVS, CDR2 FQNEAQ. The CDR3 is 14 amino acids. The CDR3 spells CASSPGRRTDTQYF. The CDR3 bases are TGTGCCAGCAGCCCAGGGCGCCGCACAGATACGCAGTATTTT.